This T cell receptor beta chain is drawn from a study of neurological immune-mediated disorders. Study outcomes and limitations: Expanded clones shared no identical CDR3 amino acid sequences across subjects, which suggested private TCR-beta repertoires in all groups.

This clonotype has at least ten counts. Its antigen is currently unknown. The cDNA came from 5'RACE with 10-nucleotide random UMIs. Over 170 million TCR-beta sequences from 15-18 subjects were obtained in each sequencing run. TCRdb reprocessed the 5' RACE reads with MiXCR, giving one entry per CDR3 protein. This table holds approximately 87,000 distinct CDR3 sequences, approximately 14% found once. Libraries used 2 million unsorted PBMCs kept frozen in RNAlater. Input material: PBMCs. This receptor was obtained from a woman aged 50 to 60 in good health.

CDR3 amino acids: CAISVSSYEQYF. Here the CDR3 DNA reads TGTGCCATCAGTGTGTCGAGTTACGAGCAGTACTTC. V usage is TRBV10-3 and J usage is TRBJ2-7; D remains unclear. Deletions cut 4 bases from V and 4 bases from J, with 8 bases between. The CDR3 has 12 amino acids. Germline V gives CDR1 ENHRY, CDR2 SYGVKD.